A single T cell receptor (beta chain) is shown here with its context. The data were taken from a study of shared clonotypes between healthy human individuals. The germline V gene encodes CDR1 LNHDA and CDR2 SQIVND (reference sequence). V was pared by 8 bases and J by 0 bases, with 19 bases between. The CDR3 covers 16 residues. Repertoires were generated with immunoSEQ multiplex PCR, while TCRdb's copy carries only in-frame clones and drops some. Of fewer than 650,000 clones in the sample, roughly four fifths were seen once. The chain couples TRBV19 to TRBJ1-1; no definite D call. The TCR originated in a woman aged 40-49 years in good health. Some clones in this sample may be carry-over from other donors' samples. The sample consisted of PBMCs. CDR3 loop: CASRRKELLMNTEAFF. The DNA for the CDR3 is TGTGCCAGTCGAAGGAAGGAGTTACTCATGAACACTGAAGCTTTCTTT.